These 23 T cell receptor beta chains were all obtained from the same sample, sequenced in a study of blood T cell repertoires in COVID-19. The assay was immunoSEQ multiplex PCR, and TCRdb's table has in-frame clones only and misses some. The sample contains under 250,000 clones, around 80% of which appear only once. Sequencing input: peripheral blood. Receptors originate from a woman aged 18-29 years with acute or convalescent COVID-19.

CDR3 DNA sequence: TGTGCCGCAGGGCCCGGCGGCCTCTCTGGGGCCAACGTCCTGACTTTC. As protein: CAAGPGGLSGANVLTF. V gene TRBV27 combines with J gene TRBJ2-6, with D maybe TRBD1 (5 bases). Germline lookup yields CDR1 MNHEY and CDR2 SMNVEV (reference sequence). The germline V and J ends were trimmed by 11 bases and 0 bases, with 17 bases remaining between them. This CDR3 spans 16 amino acids. The whole variable domain, remainder taken from reference TRBV27 and TRBJ2-6, is EAQVTQNPRYLITVTGKKLTVTCSQNMNHEYMSWYRQDPGLGLRQIYYSMNVEVTDKGDVPEGYKVSRKEKRNFPLILESPSPNQTSLYFCAAGPGGLSGANVLTFGAGSRLTVL.

This clone is a singleton in its sample. J is TRBJ2-5 and V is TRBV21-1; TRBD2 was called by the table and not checked on the DNA. TRBV21-1 represents a pseudogene. The CDR3 loop spans 15 amino acids. The CDR3 sequence: CASSKALRGPETQYF. CDR3 sequence (DNA): TGTGCCAGCAGCAAAGCGCTAAGAGGGCCAGAGACCCAGTACTTC.

The V call is TRBV2, the J call TRBJ2-1, with D unresolved. V gave up 3 bases and J gave up 2 bases, with 8 bases separating them. Germline CDR1 reads SNHLY; CDR2 reads FYNNEI. The CDR3 is 14 residues long. The CDR3 DNA is TGTGCCAGCAGTGAGCTCGCTACCTACAATGAGCAGTTCTTC. The encoded protein is CASSELATYNEQFF.

The chain uses TRBV2 and TRBJ1-6, with 8 positions matching TRBD1. This CDR3 has 16 residues. V gave up 7 bases and J gave up 0 bases; unmatched junction bases: 5. Looked up from germline, CDR1 is SNHLY and CDR2 is FYNNEI. The CDR3 sequence is CASTRDRISYNSPLHF. CDR3 DNA: TGTGCCAGCACCCGGGACAGGATCTCCTATAATTCACCCCTCCACTTT.

V gene TRBV7-3 combines with J gene TRBJ2-2; D is perhaps TRBD1 (6 bases). The V end was cut by 0 bases, the J end by 0 bases, with 14 bases between. The germline CDR1 and CDR2 sequences are SGHTA and FQGTGA. CDR3 length equals 18 residues. This CDR3 is CASSLTQSGATNTGELFF. As DNA, the CDR3 is TGTGCCAGCAGCTTAACCCAGTCAGGGGCCACGAACACCGGGGAGCTGTTTTTT.

This clone was seen more than once but under ten times. The chain uses TRBV30 and TRBJ1-3, with a weak D call TRBD1 (6 bases). Trimming pared 3 bases from V and 0 bases from J, leaving 9 bases between. Germline V CDR1 and CDR2: GTSNPN, SVGIG (reference sequence). The CDR3 has 14 amino acids. CDR3 protein: CAWRRTVSGNTIYF. The DNA for the CDR3 is TGTGCCTGGAGAAGGACAGTCTCTGGAAACACCATATATTTT.

For the CDR3, the DNA is TGTGCCTGGAGCCGAGGGGGCGGGACTTACGAGCAGTACTTC. This translates into CAWSRGGGTYEQYF. The chain couples TRBV30 to TRBJ2-7; D possibly corresponds to TRBD1 (7 bases). The CDR3 sequence is 14 residues long. V was pared by 3 bases and J by 4 bases, with 16 bases between. CDR1 GTSNPN and CDR2 SVGIG come from the germline V gene (reference sequence).

The V and J genes are TRBV2 and TRBJ2-1; TRBD2 aligns across 8 bases. The germline CDR1 and CDR2 sequences are SNHLY and FYNNEI. V trimming: 3 bases; J trimming: 6 bases; junction bases outside the gene matches: 7. The CDR3 totals 15 residues. CDR3 nucleotide sequence: TGTGCCAGCAGTGAGGGGGCGGGACTAGTCAATGAGCAGTTCTTC. This encodes CASSEGAGLVNEQFF.

This clone was picked up a small number of times. J is TRBJ1-2 and V is TRBV6-5, with TRBD1 as a possible D gene (5 bases). Germline loops: CDR1 MNHEY, CDR2 SVGAGI. V lost 0 bases and J lost 8, with 16 bases in between. There are 15 residues in the CDR3. CDR3: CASSYSGGARRGYTF. The CDR3 bases are TGTGCCAGCAGTTACTCCGGAGGGGCCAGGAGGGGCTACACCTTC.

J is TRBJ1-5 and V is TRBV7-6, with TRBD1 matching over 8 bases. Germline V gene data show CDR1 as SGHVS and CDR2 as FNYEAQ. V dropped 0 bases and J dropped 4; count of bases not matched to a gene: 5. The CDR3 loop spans 16 amino acids. CDR3 coding DNA: TGTGCCAGCAGCTTAGCGGCAGGGGGCTTTAATCAGCCCCAGCATTTT. It is translated as CASSLAAGGFNQPQHF.

Points on this clone: The sample contains more than one DNA sequence encoding this CDR3. The J gene is TRBJ2-1, the V gene TRBV18; 12 bases align to TRBD2. The V and J ends lost 2 bases and 7 bases, in that order; junction bases with no gene match: 3. Germline V gene lookup returns CDR1 KGHSH and CDR2 LQKENI. The CDR3 is 15 amino acids. The CDR3 protein is CASSPSTSGSNEQFF. CDR3 nucleotides: TGTGCCAGCTCACCATCGACTAGCGGGAGTAATGAGCAGTTCTTC.

This clone was detected a few times. The rearrangement joins TRBV24-1 to TRBJ1-4; 9 nucleotides match TRBD1. After removal of 3 bases from V and 8 bases from J, the junction contained 6 bases not matched to a gene. Germline-derived CDR1 and CDR2 are KGHDR and SFDVKD. CDR3 size: 15 residues. The CDR3 protein is CATSDNGQGKEKLFF. The CDR3 DNA is TGTGCCACCAGTGATAACGGACAGGGGAAAGAAAAACTGTTTTTT.

The chain links TRBV10-3 to TRBJ1-2; D possibly corresponds to TRBD1 (6 bases). In germline, CDR1 is ENHRY, CDR2 SYGVKD. The CDR3 covers 18 residues. The germline V and J ends were trimmed by 0 bases and 4 bases, with 21 bases remaining between them. CDR3 coding DNA: TGTGCCATCAGTGAGTCCTTAGCGTCCGGGGGGCAAAGCTATGGCTACACCTTC. The encoded protein is CAISESLASGGQSYGYTF.

The chain carries TRBV7-6 and TRBJ2-5; D might be TRBD2 (6 bases). The germline V gene encodes CDR1 SGHVS and CDR2 FNYEAQ. Deletions cut 4 bases from V and 9 bases from J, with 18 bases between. The CDR3 totals 14 residues. CDR3 nucleotide sequence: TGTGCCAGCAGCTGGGAACCGGGGGACTTCTCCCAGTACTTC. This sequence encodes CASSWEPGDFSQYF.

This clone was picked up a small number of times. The chain employs TRBV10-3 and TRBJ2-7; D call uncertain. The CDR3 consists of 11 residues. The germline V gene encodes CDR1 ENHRY and CDR2 SYGVKD. V lost 8 bases, J lost 0 bases, and 5 bases lay in between. CDR3 loop: CAIGGSYEQYF. The CDR3 DNA is TGTGCCATCGGCGGCTCCTACGAGCAGTACTTC.

V usage is TRBV6-2 or TRBV6-3 and J usage is TRBJ2-7, with 9 bases fitting TRBD2. This CDR3 has 20 amino acids. The germline gives CDR1 MNHEY, CDR2 SVGEGT. Germline trimming cut 3 bases from V and 3 bases from J; bases unmatched to any gene: 21. The DNA for the CDR3 is TGTGCCAGCAGTTATAACTTAAGACTAGCGGTATCCCCCAGGGACTACGAGCAGTACTTC. This codes for CASSYNLRLAVSPRDYEQYF.

The chain carries TRBV5-1 and TRBJ2-3; TRBD2 matches at 11 bases. Trimming removed 3 bases from V and 0 bases from J; junction bases left unmatched: 0. This CDR3 has 15 residues. Germline loops: CDR1 SGHRS, CDR2 YFSETQ. Written as DNA, the CDR3 is TGCGCCAGCAGCTGGACTAGCGGGAGCACAGATACGCAGTATTTT. Its translation: CASSWTSGSTDTQYF.

This chain uses TRBV4-2 with TRBJ2-1; 9 bases are a match to TRBD2. CDR3 size: 18 residues. V dropped 0 bases and J dropped 6; count of bases not matched to a gene: 12. The V gene's germline CDR1 is LGHNA and CDR2 YNFKEQ. In DNA, the CDR3 is TGTGCCAGCAGCCAAGAGGGGACCGGGACTAGCTGGTCCAATGAGCAGTTCTTC. Translated: CASSQEGTGTSWSNEQFF.

The gene calls are TRBV5-4 and TRBJ2-2; 7 bases map to TRBD1. Germline V gives CDR1 SGHNT, CDR2 YYREEE (reference sequence). Trimming at V came to 0 bases and at J to 6 bases, leaving 8 bases not matched to a gene. CDR3 length: 16 residues. This CDR3 is CASSLGGRGSSGELFF. The DNA of the CDR3 is TGTGCCAGCAGCTTGGGTGGCAGGGGGTCTTCCGGGGAGCTGTTTTTT.

The J gene is TRBJ2-2, the V gene TRBV3-1 (or the pseudogene TRBV3-2); D gene unclear. Germline CDR1 reads LGHDT; CDR2 reads YNNKEL (reference sequence). The CDR3 has 16 residues. The V gene lost 2 bases and the J gene lost 1 base, with 11 bases spanning the gap. CDR3 region: CASSQFVRKNTGELFF. DNA for the CDR3: TGTGCCAGCAGCCAATTTGTGCGAAAGAACACCGGGGAGCTGTTTTTT.

The rearrangement joins TRBV7-6 to TRBJ2-1, with TRBD2 identical over 7 bases. The CDR3 sequence is 16 residues long. V lost 2 bases and J lost 9; bases outside the gene matches: 13. Germline values: CDR1 SGHVS, CDR2 FNYEAQ. The CDR3 nucleotides are TGTGCCAGCAGCTTACGTGCGGGAGTAGATACTGGTGAGCAGTTCTTC. Amino acids: CASSLRAGVDTGEQFF.

This chain connects TRBV5-6 to TRBJ1-1; D is ambiguous. Trimming took off 0 bases at V and 4 bases at J, with 7 bases between the two ends. This CDR3 has 13 residues. Germline CDR1 SGHDT, CDR2 YYEEEE. The CDR3 is CASSLERITEAFF. The CDR3 DNA follows: TGTGCCAGCAGCTTGGAGCGGATCACTGAAGCTTTCTTT.

This clone appeared a single time. The chain uses TRBV7-3 and TRBJ2-7; 8 bases agree with TRBD2. The CDR3 covers 14 residues. Germline CDR1 is SGHTA and CDR2 is FQGTGA. After removal of 1 base from V and 3 bases from J, the junction contained 2 bases not matched to a gene. The CDR3: CASSLIREGYEQYF. The CDR3 region has the DNA TGTGCCAGCAGCTTAATACGGGAGGGCTACGAGCAGTACTTC.